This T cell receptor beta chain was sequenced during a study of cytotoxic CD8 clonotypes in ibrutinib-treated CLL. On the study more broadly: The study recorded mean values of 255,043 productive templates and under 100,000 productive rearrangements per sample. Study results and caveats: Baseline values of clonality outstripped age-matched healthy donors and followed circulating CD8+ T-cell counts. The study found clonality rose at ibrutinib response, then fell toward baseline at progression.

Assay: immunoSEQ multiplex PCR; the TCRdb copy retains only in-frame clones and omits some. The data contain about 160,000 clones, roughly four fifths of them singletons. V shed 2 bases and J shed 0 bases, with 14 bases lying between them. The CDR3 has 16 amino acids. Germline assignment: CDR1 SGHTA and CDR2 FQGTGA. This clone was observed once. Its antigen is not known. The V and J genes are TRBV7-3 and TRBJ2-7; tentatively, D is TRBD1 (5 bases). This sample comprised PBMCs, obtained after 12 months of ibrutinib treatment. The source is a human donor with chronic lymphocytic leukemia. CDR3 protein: CASSLGGAIPSYEQYF. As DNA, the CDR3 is TGTGCCAGCAGCTTAGGTGGGGCTATCCCCTCCTACGAGCAGTACTTC. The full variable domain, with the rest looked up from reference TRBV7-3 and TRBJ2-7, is GAGVSQTPSNKVTEKGKYVELRCDPISGHTALYWYRQSLGQGPEFLIYFQGTGAADDSGLPNDRFFAVRPEGSVSTLKIQRTERGDSAVYLCASSLGGAIPSYEQYFGPGTRLTVT.